The clone carrying this T cell receptor beta chain was seen more than once but under ten times. Its antigen is still unknown. This sample is part of a study of T-cell memory formation after mild COVID-19. At the level of the study: Clustering of TCRs was largely donor specific. Study conclusions and caveats: The main location of contracting CD4+ clones was CM and EM, and that of contracting CD8+ clones was EMRA. There were some responding clones in pre-infection memory, which suggested that cross-reactive memory had joined.

The length of the CDR3 is 14 residues. Germline CDR1 is SGHRS and CDR2 is YFSETQ. The V gene lost 4 bases and the J gene lost 4 bases, with 11 bases spanning the gap. Barcoded TCR alpha and TCR beta cDNA libraries with UMIs came from 5'RACE using constant-segment primers. TCRdb used MiXCR to reprocess the 5' RACE reads, holding one entry per CDR3 protein. Of 120,000 to 150,000 distinct CDR3 sequences listed, over 15% are singletons. This TCR was recovered from an adult woman who had mild COVID-19 (a few samples of this study predate the infection). Cell type and time point are not known. The chain couples TRBV5-1 to TRBJ1-4, with a tentative D call TRBD1 (5 bases). The sequenced material came from PBMCs or a T cell subset sorted from them (not recorded which). CDR3 bases: TGCGCCAGCAGCCAGGACACCGATAATGAAAAACTGTTTTTT. This encodes CASSQDTDNEKLFF.